The 18 T cell receptor beta chains given below trace back to one sample, sequenced in a study of shared clonotypes between healthy human individuals. The assay was immunoSEQ multiplex PCR, and TCRdb's table has in-frame clones only and misses some. This table holds a few million clones, roughly 93% found once. The sequenced material came from naive CD4+ T cells from PBMCs. Subset described: CD45RA+ positively selected. Every receptor here comes from a man younger than 35 in good health. Some clones in this sample may be carry-over from other donors' samples.

The rearrangement joins TRBV27 to TRBJ1-2; 11 positions agree with TRBD1. CDR1 MNHEY and CDR2 SMNVEV come from the germline V gene (reference sequence). CDR3 length: 17 amino acids. The V gene end was trimmed by 5 bases and the J gene end by 4 bases; junction bases not matched to a gene: 12. This CDR3 is CASSIGQGAEGTYGYTF. In DNA form, the CDR3 reads TGTGCCAGCAGTATAGGACAGGGGGCCGAGGGAACCTATGGCTACACCTTC.

This chain uses TRBV30 with TRBJ1-3, with D perhaps matching TRBD1 (5 bases). The CDR3 length is 16 residues. The V end was cut by 4 bases, the J end by 2 bases, with 18 bases between. Germline CDR1 GTSNPN, CDR2 SVGIG (reference sequence). The CDR3 DNA reads TGTGCCTGGACCCCGAGGGCGGGGCTGGCTGGAAACACCATATATTTT. Amino acid sequence: CAWTPRAGLAGNTIYF.

The chain is built from TRBV11-2 and TRBJ2-7; 8 bases are shared with TRBD2. This CDR3 region has 16 residues. Germline V lookup: CDR1 SGHAT, CDR2 FQNNGV. V lost 2 bases to trimming and J lost 3 bases; unmatched junction nucleotides: 9. This CDR3 is CASSLPRGAGVYEQYF. The DNA for the CDR3 is TGTGCCAGCAGCTTACCCCGGGGAGCGGGAGTCTACGAGCAGTACTTC.

This clone was counted between two and nine times. The rearrangement joins TRBV27 to TRBJ1-2; no definite D call. Germline V CDR1 and CDR2: MNHEY, SMNVEV (reference sequence). Trimming left V 6 bases short and J 0 bases short, with 5 bases between. This CDR3 has 12 amino acids. Here the CDR3 DNA reads TGTGCCAGCAGACCAACTAACTATGGCTACACCTTC. Translating gives CASRPTNYGYTF.

The DNA for the CDR3 is TGTGCCAGCAGCTTAGCGAGACCCAACAATGAGCAGTTCTTC. This sequence encodes CASSLARPNNEQFF. The rearrangement links TRBV7-2 to TRBJ2-1; no definite D call. Per germline, CDR1 SGHTA and CDR2 FQGNSA. This CDR3 contains 14 residues. V lost 0 bases and J lost 5, with 8 bases in between.

V usage is TRBV4-1 and J usage is TRBJ2-6; D remains ambiguous. Germline V gene data show CDR1 as MGHRA and CDR2 as YSYEKL. The CDR3 has 19 amino acids. V was pared by 0 bases and J by 2 bases, with 17 bases between. The CDR3 DNA reads as TGCGCCAGCAGCCAAGATCCCGCCCCAATTTCTACTGGGGCCAACGTCCTGACTTTC. Translating gives CASSQDPAPISTGANVLTF.

The gene calls are TRBV6-1 and TRBJ1-5; D is uncertain. CDR3 length: 15 residues. With 3 bases removed from V and 0 bases from J, the gap between germline ends came to 9 bases. The germline V gene encodes CDR1 MNHNS and CDR2 SASEGT. The CDR3 DNA is TGTGCCAGCAGTGATAGGAGGGCTAGCAATCAGCCCCAGCATTTT. Protein: CASSDRRASNQPQHF.

The V and J genes are TRBV2 and TRBJ2-6, with TRBD1 matching over 8 bases. There are 18 residues in the CDR3. The V segment lost 6 bases and the J segment 2 bases; nucleotides outside the gene matches: 12. CDR1 and CDR2 from the germline V gene are SNHLY and FYNNEI. CDR3 amino acids: CASRAPRGRVAGANVLTF. The CDR3 DNA sequence: TGTGCCAGCAGAGCCCCCAGGGGGCGCGTAGCTGGGGCCAACGTCCTGACTTTC.

The chain links TRBV5-1 to TRBJ1-4; D uncertain. With 3 bases removed from V and 8 bases from J, the gap between germline ends came to 11 bases. CDR3 length: 13 amino acids. Germline CDR1 and CDR2: SGHRS and YFSETQ. CDR3: CASSSGPSEKLFF. The CDR3 DNA reads TGCGCCAGCAGCTCGGGCCCCTCCGAAAAACTGTTTTTT. The variable domain in full, completed from reference TRBV5-1 and TRBJ1-4, reads KAGVTQTPRYLIKTRGQQVTLSCSPISGHRSVSWYQQTPGQGLQFLFEYFSETQRNKGNFPGRFSGRQFSNSRSEMNVSTLELGDSALYLCASSSGPSEKLFFGSGTQLSVL.

The genes are TRBV5-6 and TRBJ1-5, with D possibly TRBD1 on 6 matching bases. The CDR3 runs to 14 residues. The germline V gene has CDR1 SGHDT and CDR2 YYEEEE. The V end lost 3 bases, the J end lost 0 bases, and 7 bases lay between the germline ends. CDR3 DNA sequence: TGTGCCAGCAGCTACAGGGATAGCAATCAGCCCCAGCATTTT. This encodes CASSYRDSNQPQHF. The whole variable domain, filled in from reference TRBV5-6 and TRBJ1-5, reads DAGVTQSPTHLIKTRGQQVTLRCSPKSGHDTVSWYQQALGQGPQFIFQYYEEEERQRGNFPDRFSGHQFPNYSSELNVNALLLGDSALYLCASSYRDSNQPQHFGDGTRLSIL.

V is TRBV19 and J is TRBJ2-1; 10 bases match TRBD2. CDR3 length: 14 amino acids. CDR1 and CDR2 (germline): LNHDA, SQIVND (reference sequence). The junction had 3 bases not matched to a gene; V was cut back by 3 bases and J by 7 bases. The CDR3 DNA sequence: TGTGCCAGTAGTATTGTTAGCGGGAGGAATGAGCAGTTCTTC. The encoded protein is CASSIVSGRNEQFF.

V and J are TRBV4-2 and TRBJ2-1; possible D gene TRBD1, 5 bases. With 2 bases removed from V and 3 bases from J, the gap between germline ends came to 8 bases. Germline-derived CDR1 and CDR2 are LGHNA and YNFKEQ. The CDR3 has 14 residues. The chain's CDR3 is CASSQPTGYNEQFF. The CDR3 nucleotides read TGTGCCAGCAGCCAACCCACAGGCTACAATGAGCAGTTCTTC.

In the case of this clone: At the DNA level, this CDR3 is encoded by other sequences in the same sample as well. The chain joins TRBV7-2 to TRBJ1-2; the D is unclear. The CDR3 loop spans 14 amino acids. V was shortened by 4 bases and J by 0 bases, with 9 bases between the two germline ends. Germline CDR1 and CDR2: SGHTA and FQGNSA. In DNA, the CDR3 is TGTGCCAGCAGCTCGAGGACTCCTAACTATGGCTACACCTTC. It translates to CASSSRTPNYGYTF.

This clone was observed a handful of times. The identical CDR3 is also encoded by other nucleotide sequences in the sample. V is TRBV2 and J is TRBJ1-1, with 9 bases matching TRBD1. CDR3 length: 12 residues. The V gene end was trimmed by 6 bases and the J gene end by 5 bases; junction bases not matched to a gene: 1. CDR1 and CDR2 (germline): SNHLY, FYNNEI. In DNA, the CDR3 is TGTGCCAGCAGGGACAGGGGAACTGAAGCTTTCTTT. This encodes CASRDRGTEAFF.

To note about this clone: Mismatch with germline at one junction end may stem from a read error. V is TRBV10-1 and J is TRBJ2-1; D may be TRBD2 (7 bases). The CDR3 totals 15 residues. Germline lookup yields CDR1 WNHNN and CDR2 SYGVQD (reference sequence). The CDR3 reads CASSESVGGDKEQFF. CDR3 in DNA: TGCGCCAGCAGTGAGTCTGTGGGAGGGGACAAAGAGCAGTTCTTC.

With regard to this clone: Other nucleotide sequences from this sample produce the same CDR3. J is TRBJ1-4 and V is TRBV7-9; maybe TRBD1 (5 bases). The germline CDR1 and CDR2 sequences are SEHNR and FQNEAQ (reference sequence). V was trimmed by 1 base and J by 5 bases, leaving 8 bases between them. The CDR3 is made up of 14 amino acids. CDR3: CASSLGGSNEKLFF. CDR3 in DNA: TGTGCCAGCAGCTTAGGGGGGTCCAATGAAAAACTGTTTTTT. Supplemented by reference TRBV7-9 and TRBJ1-4, the full variable domain reads DTGVSQNPRHKITKRGQNVTFRCDPISEHNRLYWYRQTLGQGPEFLTYFQNEAQLEKSRLLSDRFSAERPKGSFSTLEIQRTEQGDSAMYLCASSLGGSNEKLFFGSGTQLSVL.

V usage is TRBV5-4 and J usage is TRBJ2-1, with TRBD2 matching 12 bases. Germline trimming cut 3 bases from V and 10 bases from J; bases unmatched to any gene: 8. Germline assignment: CDR1 SGHNT and CDR2 YYREEE (reference sequence). The CDR3 consists of 15 residues. The CDR3 bases are TGTGCCAGCAGCTGGGGGACTAGCGGGTTAGGGGAGCAGTTCTTC. The encoded protein is CASSWGTSGLGEQFF.

The CDR3 region has the DNA TGTGCCAGCAGTGCGGCGCCTCGAACTAGCAATCAGCCCCAGCATTTT. This gives the protein CASSAAPRTSNQPQHF. The genes are TRBV6-1 and TRBJ1-5; D is undetermined. Germline-derived CDR1 and CDR2 are MNHNS and SASEGT. This CDR3 is 16 amino acids long. Trimming removed 4 bases from V and 0 bases from J, with 13 bases in between.